This T cell receptor beta chain was identified during a study of vaccination effects on CD4 cells after COVID-19. As for the study in general: Two doses of either BNT162b2 or mRNA-1273 were given to each participant.

The germline V gene encodes CDR1 DFQATT and CDR2 SNEGSKA (reference sequence). CDR3 length: 14 residues. Deletions cut 3 bases from V and 7 bases from J, with 18 bases between. ViraFEST expansion of antigen-specific CD4+ T cells with viral peptide pools preceded sequencing. Culture lasted around eleven days before CD4+ T cell isolation. Having tested negative for nucleocapsid antibodies, the vaccine recipients showed no prior SARS-CoV-2 infection. In culture with about 10 IU/ml IL-2 and roughly 10 ug/ml peptides, PBMC were grown at fewer than 2.5 million per well. A half-volume exchange with IL-2 medium occurred on days 3 and 7. With respect to this clone: Its antigen remains unidentified.

Repertoires were generated with immunoSEQ multiplex PCR, while TCRdb's copy carries only in-frame clones and drops some. The table includes about 43,000 clones, 70% to 80% detected once. The specimen comprised CD4+ T cells from PBMCs cultured with SARS-CoV-2 spike peptides, sampled before COVID-19 vaccination. This sequence originates from a human donor who received a COVID-19 vaccine. This rearrangement joins TRBV20-1 to TRBJ1-2; D gene unclear. CDR3 nucleotide sequence: TGCAGTGCTAGTCTGGAGCCAGACGTGGGTGGCTACACCTTC. Residues: CSASLEPDVGGYTF.